The entry below gives a single T cell receptor (beta chain) sequence along with its context. The data belong to a study of blood T cell repertoires in COVID-19. The overall study: COVID-19 samples, acute and convalescent, were from the United States, Italy and Spain. PBMCs, B-cell-depleted T cells, or T cells provided the cDNA or gDNA that made up the material.

Profiling relied on immunoSEQ multiplex PCR, and the TCRdb table lists in-frame clones only, not all of them. Of 100,000 to 150,000 clones in the sample, less than 90% were seen once. The germline CDR1 and CDR2 sequences are LNHDA and SQIVND (reference sequence). CDR3 length equals 17 residues. Trimming removed 8 bases at V and 3 bases at J, with 23 bases between. Sequences were obtained from peripheral blood. The chain combines TRBV19 with TRBJ1-5; D might be TRBD1 (6 bases). This TCR derives from a man in his sixties with acute or convalescent COVID-19. The CDR3 sequence: CASGRGGDIINNQPQHF. Written as DNA, the CDR3 is TGTGCCAGTGGAAGAGGGGGGGACATAATTAACAATCAGCCCCAGCATTTT.